Listed below are T cell receptor beta chains from one sample, sequenced in a study of blood T cell repertoires in COVID-19. Some clones are missing from TCRdb's copy, which holds only in-frame ones; the method was immunoSEQ multiplex PCR. Of 40,000 or so clones listed, roughly 85% are singletons. Material: peripheral blood. These receptors originate from a human donor in a cohort sampled during active COVID-19. Each CDR3 is given with its conserved first and last residue. A D gene is named only where the DNA matches it firmly. Where a row states a size, it is once, few, many or the class of an expanded clone; other rows omit it.

d_gene	v_gene	j_gene	abundance	CDR3aa	CDR3nt
-	TRBV19	TRBJ1-2	-	CASSIQKEHGYTF	TGTGCCAGTAGTATACAAAAAGAGCATGGCTACACCTTC
-	TRBV6-5	TRBJ1-4	few	CASSPMGQGNEKLFF	TGTGCCAGCAGTCCTATGGGGCAGGGTAATGAAAAACTGTTTTTT
TRBD2	TRBV5-4	TRBJ2-7	-	CASSPGGRGAYEQYF	TGTGCCAGCAGCCCCGGCGGGAGGGGGGCCTACGAGCAGTACTTC
TRBD2	TRBV29-1	TRBJ2-1	-	CSAASRGGKGEQFF	TGCAGCGCTGCTTCGCGGGGGGGCAAAGGTGAGCAGTTCTTC
TRBD1	TRBV4-1	TRBJ1-5	-	CASSQDGRQGALGQPQHF	TGCGCCAGCAGCCAAGATGGGAGGCAGGGGGCGCTTGGTCAGCCCCAGCATTTT
-	TRBV3-1/TRBV3-2	TRBJ1-1	-	CASSQERREGEAFF	TGTGCCAGCAGCCAAGAAAGAAGGGAGGGTGAAGCTTTCTTT
TRBD2	TRBV13	TRBJ2-7	-	CASSLVLAGGPSEQYF	TGTGCCAGCAGCTTAGTTTTAGCGGGGGGGCCCTCCGAGCAGTACTTC
-	TRBV3-1/TRBV3-2	TRBJ1-1	-	CASSQDLGRGTTEAFF	TGTGCCAGCAGCCAAGATTTAGGTAGGGGGACCACTGAAGCTTTCTTT
-	TRBV4-2	TRBJ1-5	-	CASSQGSGDSNQPQHF	TGTGCCAGCAGCCAAGGTTCAGGTGATAGCAATCAGCCCCAGCATTTT
TRBD2	TRBV6-5	TRBJ2-3	-	CASRALAGSTDTQYF	TGTGCCAGCAGGGCCCTAGCGGGAAGCACAGATACGCAGTATTTT
TRBD1	TRBV6-5	TRBJ2-5	-	CASSTGEETQYF	TGTGCCAGCAGTACAGGGGAAGAGACCCAGTACTTC
TRBD2	TRBV11-2	TRBJ2-7	-	CASSLGQRGGVSEQYF	TGTGCCAGCAGCTTAGGACAGCGGGGGGGTGTCAGCGAGCAGTACTTC
-	TRBV5-6	TRBJ1-1	-	CASSFWALRAGEAFF	TGTGCCAGCAGCTTTTGGGCCCTGCGGGCTGGTGAAGCTTTCTTT
-	TRBV5-6	TRBJ1-5	-	CASSSWFRAPSNQPQHF	TGTGCCAGCAGCAGCTGGTTCAGGGCCCCTAGCAATCAGCCCCAGCATTTT
TRBD1	TRBV6-1	TRBJ1-5	-	CASSDLFGQGLNQPQHF	TGTGCCAGCAGTGACCTATTCGGACAGGGCTTGAATCAGCCCCAGCATTTT
-	TRBV20-1	TRBJ2-7	-	CSARDTPYQYF	TGCAGTGCTAGAGACACTCCATACCAGTACTTC
TRBD1	TRBV29-1	TRBJ1-1	-	CSVKGAGGTEAFF	TGCAGCGTGAAGGGGGCTGGGGGCACTGAAGCTTTCTTT
-	TRBV18	TRBJ1-1	-	CASSLRDKAEAFF	TGTGCCAGCTCACTCAGGGATAAAGCTGAAGCTTTCTTT
-	TRBV9	TRBJ2-1	-	CASSARSHNEQFF	TGTGCCAGCAGCGCCAGGTCACACAATGAGCAGTTCTTC
-	TRBV10-2	TRBJ1-1	-	CASTPGQSPMNTEAFF	TGCGCCAGCACCCCGGGACAAAGTCCCATGAACACTGAAGCTTTCTTT
TRBD1	TRBV10-3	TRBJ2-3	few	CAISGQGRTDTQYF	TGTGCCATCAGTGGACAGGGGAGAACAGATACGCAGTATTTT
-	TRBV3-1/TRBV3-2	TRBJ1-5	-	CASSPGRSNQPQHF	TGTGCCAGCAGCCCAGGTCGGAGCAATCAGCCCCAGCATTTT
TRBD1	TRBV6-5	TRBJ1-2	-	CASRGQGNLYGYTF	TGTGCCAGCAGAGGACAGGGAAACCTCTATGGCTACACCTTC
TRBD2	TRBV5-1	TRBJ2-7	-	CASSFRLAGVPGEQYF	TGCGCCAGCAGCTTTCGACTAGCGGGAGTCCCGGGAGAGCAGTACTTC
-	TRBV7-2	TRBJ2-6	-	CASTLAGANVLTF	TGTGCCAGCACCTTGGCCGGGGCCAACGTCCTGACTTTC
-	TRBV12-3/TRBV12-4	TRBJ1-1	once	CASSPSPNTEAFF	TGTGCCAGCAGCCCTAGTCCGAACACTGAAGCTTTCTTT
-	TRBV5-4	TRBJ2-2	-	CASSLERSGYAGELFF	TGTGCCAGCAGCTTGGAAAGAAGCGGGTACGCCGGGGAGCTGTTTTTT
-	TRBV19	TRBJ1-2	-	CASSRSAGIQGYGYTF	TGTGCCAGTAGCCGATCTGCAGGGATCCAGGGGTATGGCTACACCTTC
-	TRBV3-1/TRBV3-2	TRBJ1-6	-	CASRSGLNSPLHF	TGTGCCAGCAGATCGGGACTTAATTCACCCCTCCACTTT
TRBD1	TRBV4-1	TRBJ1-4	once	CASSQNLAGTGDYEKLFF	TGCGCCAGCAGCCAGAACCTAGCCGGGACAGGAGACTATGAAAAACTGTTTTTT
TRBD1	TRBV19	TRBJ1-5	-	CASSAGTGVYFSNQPQHF	TGTGCCAGTAGTGCCGGGACAGGCGTATATTTTAGCAATCAGCCCCAGCATTTT
TRBD2	TRBV10-3	TRBJ2-7	-	CAISLSSGGDSYEQYF	TGTGCCATCAGTCTATCTAGCGGGGGGGATTCCTACGAGCAGTACTTC
-	TRBV30	TRBJ1-1	-	CAWTRTGNTEAFF	TGTGCCTGGACCAGAACAGGGAACACTGAAGCTTTCTTT
TRBD1	TRBV2	TRBJ1-1	once	CASSDGQGATEAFF	TGTGCCAGCAGCGACGGACAGGGGGCGACTGAAGCTTTCTTT
-	TRBV12-3/TRBV12-4	TRBJ1-1	once	CASSWAGATEAFF	TGTGCCAGCAGTTGGGCGGGGGCCACTGAAGCTTTCTTT
-	TRBV6-2/TRBV6-3	TRBJ1-3	-	CASSPTGIFSGNTIYF	TGTGCCAGCAGCCCTACAGGGATTTTCTCTGGAAACACCATATATTTT
-	TRBV5-1	TRBJ1-4	-	CASSPLEASNEKLFF	TGCGCCAGCAGCCCCTTGGAGGCTTCTAATGAAAAACTGTTTTTT
TRBD1	TRBV25-1	TRBJ2-7	-	CASRKDRGVSYEQYF	TGTGCCAGCAGGAAGGACAGGGGGGTTTCCTACGAGCAGTACTTC
TRBD1	TRBV29-1	TRBJ2-3	-	CSGGQGDSTDTQYF	TGCAGCGGGGGACAGGGAGATAGCACAGATACGCAGTATTTT
-	TRBV5-6	TRBJ1-5	-	CASSLGQSNQPQHF	TGTGCCAGCAGCTTGGGACAGAGCAATCAGCCCCAGCATTTT
-	TRBV2	TRBJ2-1	few	CASSENSVNEQFF	TGTGCCAGCAGTGAGAATAGCGTCAATGAGCAGTTCTTC
TRBD1	TRBV18	TRBJ1-5	-	CASSQQGQGLGQPQHF	TGTGCCAGCTCACAGCAAGGACAGGGCTTAGGTCAGCCCCAGCATTTT
TRBD2	TRBV29-1	TRBJ2-3	few	CSVVNFGGRSTDTQYF	TGCAGCGTTGTAAATTTTGGCGGGAGGTCGACAGATACGCAGTATTTT
-	TRBV7-9	TRBJ2-7	once	CASSPGTGQYEQYF	TGTGCCAGCAGCCCGGGCACAGGGCAATACGAGCAGTACTTC
-	TRBV7-9	TRBJ1-6	-	CASSLDGSYNSPLHF	TGTGCCAGCAGCTTAGACGGCTCCTATAATTCACCCCTCCACTTT
TRBD2	TRBV9	TRBJ2-1	-	CASSVLSGSWYEQFF	TGTGCCAGCAGCGTACTTAGCGGGAGTTGGTATGAGCAGTTCTTC
TRBD1	TRBV7-2	TRBJ2-7	few	CASSLGPIGTATYEQYF	TGTGCCAGCAGCTTAGGCCCCATCGGGACAGCCACCTACGAGCAGTACTTC
-	TRBV2	TRBJ1-1	-	CASSVQIGGNTEAFF	TGTGCCAGCAGTGTCCAAATAGGGGGGAACACTGAAGCTTTCTTT
-	TRBV5-4	TRBJ1-5	-	CASSLAGYGQPQHF	TGTGCCAGCAGCTTGGCAGGGTACGGTCAGCCCCAGCATTTT
-	TRBV20-1	TRBJ1-1	-	CSASGGNTEAFF	TGCAGTGCTAGTGGAGGAAACACTGAAGCTTTCTTT
TRBD1	TRBV15	TRBJ2-1	-	CATMDENRGRGYNEQFF	TGTGCCACGATGGATGAAAACAGGGGACGAGGCTACAATGAGCAGTTCTTC
TRBD1	TRBV24-1	TRBJ2-2	-	CATSPGDRGETGELFF	TGTGCCACCAGTCCCGGGGACAGGGGAGAGACCGGGGAGCTGTTTTTT
TRBD1	TRBV7-8	TRBJ1-1	-	CASSWDRVGWEAFF	TGTGCCAGCAGCTGGGACAGGGTCGGTTGGGAAGCTTTCTTT